The clone carrying this T cell receptor beta chain was detected ten times or more. The sample is drawn from a study of Graves' ophthalmopathy and Graves' hyperthyroidism. CDR3 length: 17 amino acids. V shed 0 bases and J shed 3 bases, with 20 bases lying between them. CDR1 is SQVTM, CDR2 ANQGSEA, per germline. As the template, RNA transcripts were used to amplify TCR beta CDR3 regions. Following a first-round RT-PCR that used HTBI primers, a second-round multiplex PCR was carried out. TCRdb fed the multiplex PCR reads into MiXCR, producing one record per CDR3 protein. The table has 500,000 to 700,000 distinct CDR3 sequences, about two fifths seen once; the top ten hold about 4.2%.

This clonotype originated in an adult man with Graves' hyperthyroidism. V gene TRBV29-1 combines with J gene TRBJ2-5; TRBD2 might be the D (6 bases). Material: peripheral blood or thyroid tissue (not recorded which). CDR3 protein: CSVEELVDTGVKETQYF. The CDR3 DNA follows: TGCAGCGTTGAAGAACTGGTCGATACGGGGGTAAAAGAGACCCAGTACTTC.